These 19 T cell receptor beta chains were sequenced from one sample in a study of blood T cells in healthy people across ages. A J-beta primer mix and a sample-barcoded 5' primer were used in a second PCR of about 7 to 12 cycles. Via MiXCR, TCRdb re-called the 5' RACE reads, giving one row per CDR3 protein. The sample holds fewer than 900,000 distinct CDR3 sequences, approximately 35% seen once. The sample comprised blood. Receptors were obtained from a man aged 18 to 35 in good health.

This clonotype was counted at least ten times. V usage is TRBV7-3 and J usage is TRBJ1-2; 7 nucleotides agree with TRBD1. The J segment lost 6 bases and the V segment lost 5 bases, leaving 6 bases of the junction unmatched. Germline CDR1 SGHTA, CDR2 FQGTGA. The CDR3 consists of 13 residues. The CDR3 sequence: CASSLTGDHGYTF. Written as DNA, the CDR3 is TGTGCCAGCAGCCTTACAGGGGATCATGGCTACACCTTC.

As to this clonotype: Because the CDR3's place on the DNA is in doubt, the DNA is left out and the CDR3 is given as listed by TCRdb. This chain uses TRBV6-5 with TRBJ2-7. The CDR3 is 11 amino acids long, termini counted. Germline lookup yields CDR1 MNHEY and CDR2 SVGAGI. CDR3 sequence: CASSSSDEQYF.

This clonotype was seen a handful of times. The CDR3 sequence is CASSYAAGANIQYF. DNA of the CDR3: TGTGCCAGCAGTTACGCGGCAGGGGCAAACATTCAGTACTTC. The chain has TRBV6-2 or TRBV6-3 and TRBJ2-4; a possible D gene is TRBD1 (6 bases). Germline loops: CDR1 MNHEY, CDR2 SVGEGT. The germline V and J ends were trimmed by 2 bases and 6 bases, with 11 bases remaining between them. This CDR3 comprises 14 residues.

V and J are TRBV9 and TRBJ2-3; TRBD1 matches 7 bases. This CDR3 has 16 residues. V dropped 3 bases and J dropped 6; count of bases not matched to a gene: 13. Germline V gene sequence: CDR1 SGDLS, CDR2 YYNGEE. The CDR3 nucleotides read TGTGCCAGCAGCGCCGGGACAGCCCTGGGTCAGGATACGCAGTATTTT. Encoded protein: CASSAGTALGQDTQYF. The variable domain in full, completed from reference TRBV9 and TRBJ2-3, reads DSGVTQTPKHLITATGQRVTLRCSPRSGDLSVYWYQQSLDQGLQFLIQYYNGEERAKGNILERFSAQQFPDLHSELNLSSLELGDSALYFCASSAGTALGQDTQYFGPGTRLTVL.

The CDR3: CASSLLGAANEKLFF. CDR3 sequence (DNA): TGTGCCAGCAGCCTCTTAGGGGCGGCTAATGAAAAACTGTTTTTT. The V call is TRBV5-8, the J call TRBJ1-4; possible D gene TRBD1, 5 bases. This CDR3 is 15 amino acids long. V lost 4 bases, J lost 3 bases, and 13 bases lay in between. Germline-derived CDR1 and CDR2 are SGHTS and YDEGEE.

For this clonotype: A much larger clone differs by one base, so this may be a read error. The chain employs TRBV2 and TRBJ2-3; D uncertain. This CDR3 region has 14 residues. Looked up from germline, CDR1 is SNHLY and CDR2 is FYNNEI. DNA of the CDR3: TGTACCAGCAGTGATTCAGGTGGCACAGATACGCAGTATTTT. Translation gives CTSSDSGGTDTQYF.

This clonotype was found many times. CDR3 sequence (DNA): TGTGCCAGCAGCCCGACTCCAAGCTCCTACAATGAGCAGTTCTTC. Amino acid sequence: CASSPTPSSYNEQFF. The rearrangement joins TRBV4-2 to TRBJ2-1; D uncertain. V lost 4 bases and J lost 0, with 10 bases in between. CDR1 and CDR2 (germline): LGHNA, YNFKEQ. This CDR3 contains 15 residues.

This clonotype was seen a handful of times. This chain links TRBV7-2 with TRBJ2-4; D assignment may be TRBD1 or TRBD2 (5 bases each). This CDR3 spans 17 amino acids. The V end was cut by 4 bases, the J end by 1 base, with 17 bases between. Germline-derived CDR1 and CDR2 are SGHTA and FQGNSA. The CDR3 region is CASSSRGTGWAKNIQYF. The CDR3 DNA is TGTGCCAGCAGCTCCCGGGGCACGGGGTGGGCCAAAAACATTCAGTACTTC.

This chain uses TRBV20-1 with TRBJ1-5; D gene uncertain. Germline CDR1 reads DFQATT; CDR2 reads SNEGSKA (reference sequence). V gave up 4 bases and J gave up 3 bases, with 13 bases separating them. The CDR3 spans 14 residues. In nucleotides, the CDR3 is TGCAGTGCTAAGGATGGAGGGATCAATCAGCCCCAGCATTTT. Translated: CSAKDGGINQPQHF.

The rearrangement links TRBV6-2 or TRBV6-3 to TRBJ2-7; 10 bases fit TRBD2. This CDR3 region has 13 residues. The germline gives CDR1 MNHEY, CDR2 SVGEGT. With 5 bases clipped from V and 9 bases from J, the junction kept 7 bases outside the gene matches. The CDR3 loop is CASSPAGTSVQYF. Here the CDR3 DNA reads TGTGCCAGCAGTCCGGCCGGGACTAGCGTGCAGTACTTC.

This clonotype has ten or more counts. The chain is built from TRBV12-3 or TRBV12-4 and TRBJ2-1; 7 nucleotides align to TRBD2. V lost 3 bases, J lost 2 bases, and 4 bases stayed unmatched. CDR3 length equals 15 residues. CDR3 amino acids: CASSFSRETYNEQFF. DNA of the CDR3: TGTGCCAGCAGTTTCTCGCGGGAGACCTACAATGAGCAGTTCTTC.

The chain uses TRBV20-1 and TRBJ1-2, with D tentatively TRBD1 (6 bases). The V and J ends lost 5 bases and 8 bases respectively, with 21 bases between them. Germline values: CDR1 DFQATT, CDR2 SNEGSKA (reference sequence). The CDR3 runs to 14 residues. CDR3 region: CSAGHTGNSGGYTF. DNA for the CDR3: TGCAGTGCTGGACATACAGGGAATTCCGGAGGCTACACCTTC.

This clonotype was detected once. At one of its ends the junction is not consistent with the germline gene, which may arise from a read error. The CDR3 region is CTSSFGVETQYF. The CDR3 nucleotides are TGTACCAGCAGCTTCGGGGTAGAGACCCAGTACTTC. V gene TRBV7-9 combines with J gene TRBJ2-5, with D possibly matching TRBD2 (5 bases). The CDR3 is 12 residues long. Germline CDR1 and CDR2: SEHNR and FQNEAQ (reference sequence). Supplemented by reference TRBV7-9 and TRBJ2-5, the full variable domain reads DTGVSQNPRHKITKRGQNVTFRCDPISEHNRLYWYRQTLGQGPEFLTYFQNEAQLEKSRLLSDRFSAERPKGSFSTLEIQRTEQGDSAMYLCTSSFGVETQYFGPGTRLLVL.

The chain employs TRBV27 and TRBJ2-5; D not resolved. Germline V CDR1 and CDR2: MNHEY, SMNVEV (reference sequence). This CDR3 is built from 14 residues. Between the trimmed V and J ends, which lost 5 bases and 2 bases, there was a span of 12 bases. The chain's CDR3 is CASSPLNSQETQYF. CDR3 coding DNA: TGTGCCAGCAGTCCCCTAAACAGTCAAGAGACCCAGTACTTC.

This clonotype was seen many times. This chain uses TRBV11-2 with TRBJ2-7; D gene ambiguous. The CDR3 length is 14 residues. V dropped 0 bases and J dropped 7 bases, with 13 bases sitting between them. The V gene's germline CDR1 is SGHAT and CDR2 FQNNGV. CDR3: CASSLEFLHNEQYF. The CDR3 DNA is TGTGCCAGCAGCTTAGAGTTTTTACACAATGAGCAGTACTTC.

This clonotype was picked up a small number of times. V gene TRBV20-1 combines with J gene TRBJ1-1, with 12 bases fitting TRBD1. The CDR3 runs 15 residues. J gave up 5 bases and V 2 bases, and 6 bases lay outside the gene matches. CDR1 is DFQATT and CDR2 is SNEGSKA in the germline V gene (reference sequence). The CDR3: CSARSGTGGRTEAFF. In nucleotides, the CDR3 is TGCAGTGCTAGATCTGGGACAGGGGGCCGGACTGAAGCTTTCTTT.

The chain links TRBV12-3 or TRBV12-4 to TRBJ2-1, with D possibly matching TRBD1 (5 bases). The CDR3 loop spans 15 amino acids. V was shortened by 11 bases and J by 11 bases, with 28 bases between the two germline ends. As DNA, the CDR3 is TGTGCCCGCACCCCTGTTAACGGTCATGGGGCTAAGCAGTTCTTC. Amino acid sequence: CARTPVNGHGAKQFF.

On this clonotype: A read error is possible here, since a much larger clone lies one base away. CDR3 residues: CASSPGLLDTRYF. The CDR3 DNA is TGTGCCAGCAGTCCCGGCTTGTTGGATACGCGGTATTTT. J is TRBJ2-3 and V is TRBV6-5; D is ambiguous. The CDR3 runs to 13 residues. CDR1 and CDR2 (germline): MNHEY, SVGAGI.

This clonotype was counted only a few times. The chain has TRBV6-5 and TRBJ2-1; 7 bases align to TRBD1. Per germline, CDR1 MNHEY and CDR2 SVGAGI. This CDR3 spans 15 amino acids. The ends lost 4 bases at V and 7 bases at J; junction bases unmatched: 10. CDR3 sequence reads: CASSSLTGLKNEQFF. The DNA for the CDR3 is TGTGCCAGCAGTTCCTTGACAGGGCTGAAGAATGAGCAGTTCTTC.